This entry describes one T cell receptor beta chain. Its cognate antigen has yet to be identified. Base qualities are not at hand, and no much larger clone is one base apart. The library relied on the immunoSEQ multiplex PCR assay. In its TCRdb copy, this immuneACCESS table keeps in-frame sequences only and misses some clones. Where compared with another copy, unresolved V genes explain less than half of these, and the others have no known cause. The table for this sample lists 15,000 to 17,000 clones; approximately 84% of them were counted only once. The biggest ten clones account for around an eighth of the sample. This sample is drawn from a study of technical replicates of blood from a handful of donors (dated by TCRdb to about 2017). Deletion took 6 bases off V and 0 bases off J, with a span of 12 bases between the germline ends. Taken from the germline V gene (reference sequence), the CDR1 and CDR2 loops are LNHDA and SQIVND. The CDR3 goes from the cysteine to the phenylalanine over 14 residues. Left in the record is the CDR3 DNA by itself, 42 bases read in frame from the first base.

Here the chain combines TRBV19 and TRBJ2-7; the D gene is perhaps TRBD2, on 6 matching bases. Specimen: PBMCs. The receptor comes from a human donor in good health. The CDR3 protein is CASRLLATSYEQYF. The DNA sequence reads TGTGCCAGTAGGCTGCTAGCGACCTCCTACGAGCAGTACTTC.